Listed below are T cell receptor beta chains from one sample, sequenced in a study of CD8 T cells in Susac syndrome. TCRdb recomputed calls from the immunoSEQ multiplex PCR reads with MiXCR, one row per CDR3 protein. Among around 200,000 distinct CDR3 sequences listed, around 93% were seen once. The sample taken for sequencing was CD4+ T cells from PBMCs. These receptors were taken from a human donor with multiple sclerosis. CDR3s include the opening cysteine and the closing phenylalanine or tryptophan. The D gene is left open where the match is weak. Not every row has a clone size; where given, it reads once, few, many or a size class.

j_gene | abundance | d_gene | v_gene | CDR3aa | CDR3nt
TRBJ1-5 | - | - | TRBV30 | CAWSTQGGGQPQHF | TGTGCCTGGAGTACGCAGGGAGGTGGACAGCCCCAGCATTTT
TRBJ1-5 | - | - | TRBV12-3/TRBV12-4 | CASRTGHSNQPQHF | TGTGCCAGCCGTACCGGACATAGCAATCAGCCCCAGCATTTT
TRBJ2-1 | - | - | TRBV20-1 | CSAKGNEQFF | TGCAGTGCTAAGGGGAATGAGCAGTTCTTC
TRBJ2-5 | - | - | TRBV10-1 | CASSESTFRGETQYF | TGCGCCAGCAGTGAGTCGACTTTCAGGGGAGAGACCCAGTACTTC
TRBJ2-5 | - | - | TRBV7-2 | CASSQTQRTQETQYF | TGTGCCAGCAGCCAAACCCAGAGGACCCAAGAGACCCAGTACTTC
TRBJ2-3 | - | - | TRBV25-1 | CASSPLRGQGTDTQYF | TGTGCCAGCAGTCCCTTGAGGGGACAAGGCACAGATACGCAGTATTTT
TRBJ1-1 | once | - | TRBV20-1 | CSARDPAGRVEAFF | TGCAGTGCTAGAGATCCGGCAGGGAGGGTTGAAGCTTTCTTT
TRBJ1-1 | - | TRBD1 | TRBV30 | CAWSVPGTEVSFF | TGTGCCTGGAGTGTACCCGGGACAGAGGTATCTTTCTTT
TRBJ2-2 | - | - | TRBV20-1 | CSASGSNTGELFF | TGCAGTGCTAGCGGTTCGAACACCGGGGAGCTGTTTTTT
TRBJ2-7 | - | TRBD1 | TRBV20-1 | CSAVGTAPGYEQYF | TGCAGTGCTGTTGGGACAGCTCCCGGCTACGAGCAGTACTTC
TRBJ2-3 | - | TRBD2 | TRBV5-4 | CASSFGGGAQDTQYF | TGTGCCAGCAGCTTCGGCGGGGGGGCGCAAGATACGCAGTATTTT
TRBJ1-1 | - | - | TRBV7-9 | CASSPRSTEAFF | TGTGCCAGCAGCCCAAGGAGCACTGAAGCTTTCTTT
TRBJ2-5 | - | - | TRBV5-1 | CASSLGSRPEETQYF | TGCGCCAGCAGCTTGGGCTCGAGACCCGAGGAGACCCAGTACTTC
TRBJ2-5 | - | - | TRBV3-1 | CASSQVQVLNRETQYF | TGTGCCAGCAGCCAAGTACAGGTTCTTAACCGAGAGACCCAGTACTTC
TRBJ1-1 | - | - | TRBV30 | CAWSVQGNTEAFF | TGTGCCTGGAGTGTACAGGGGAACACTGAAGCTTTCTTT
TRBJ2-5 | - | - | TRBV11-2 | CASSPNLAIQETQYF | TGTGCCAGCAGCCCGAACCTGGCCATTCAAGAGACCCAGTACTTC
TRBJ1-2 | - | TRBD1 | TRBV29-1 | CSVEWDRDGYTF | TGCAGCGTTGAGTGGGACAGGGATGGCTACACCTTC
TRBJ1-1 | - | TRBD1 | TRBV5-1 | CASSLGDSLLYRAFF | TGCGCCAGCAGCTTGGGGGACAGTCTTCTGTACCGGGCTTTCTTT
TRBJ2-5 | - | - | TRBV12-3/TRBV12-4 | CASSGRQWETQYF | TGTGCCAGCAGTGGGCGACAGTGGGAGACCCAGTACTTC
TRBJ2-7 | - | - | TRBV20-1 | CSAYGDSYEQYF | TGCAGTGCTTATGGGGACTCCTACGAGCAGTACTTC
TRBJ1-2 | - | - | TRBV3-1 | CASSQGSGAPYGYTF | TGTGCCAGCAGCCAGGGGTCGGGGGCCCCCTATGGCTACACCTTC
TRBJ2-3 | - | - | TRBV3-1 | CASSQESRDTQYF | TGTGCCAGCAGCCAAGAGTCGAGGGATACGCAGTATTTT
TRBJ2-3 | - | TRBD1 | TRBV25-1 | CASSATDRAGDTQYF | TGTGCCAGCAGTGCTACGGACAGGGCGGGAGATACGCAGTATTTT
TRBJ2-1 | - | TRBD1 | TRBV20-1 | CSASPGQGDVDEQFF | TGCAGTGCATCACCGGGACAGGGGGATGTGGATGAGCAGTTCTTC
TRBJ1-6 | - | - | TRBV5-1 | CASSLKNFNSPLHF | TGCGCCAGCAGCTTGAAGAACTTCAATTCACCCCTCCACTTT
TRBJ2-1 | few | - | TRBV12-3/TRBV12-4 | CASSLDGSSYNEQFF | TGTGCCAGCAGTTTGGACGGAAGCTCCTACAATGAGCAGTTCTTC
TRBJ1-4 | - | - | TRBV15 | CATSREYGANEKLFF | TGTGCCACCAGCAGAGAGTACGGCGCAAATGAAAAACTGTTTTTT
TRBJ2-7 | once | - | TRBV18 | CASSRTASYEQYF | TGTGCCAGCTCAAGGACGGCCTCCTACGAGCAGTACTTC
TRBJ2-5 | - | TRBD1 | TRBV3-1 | CASSPIDRDPTRETQYF | TGTGCCAGCAGCCCGATTGACAGGGACCCTACTAGGGAGACCCAGTACTTC
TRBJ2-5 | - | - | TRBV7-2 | CASSPLAIGTQYF | TGTGCCAGCAGCCCCCTGGCGATCGGGACCCAGTACTTC
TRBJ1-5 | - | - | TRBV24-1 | CATSPLGAPFNQPQHF | TGTGCCACCAGTCCCCTGGGGGCCCCCTTCAATCAGCCCCAGCATTTT
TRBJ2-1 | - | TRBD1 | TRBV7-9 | CASVHRRGGQGAWNEQFF | TGTGCCAGCGTTCACAGACGGGGAGGACAGGGGGCTTGGAATGAGCAGTTCTTC
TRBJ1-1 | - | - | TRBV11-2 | CASSSQAATEAFF | TGTGCCAGCAGCTCACAGGCAGCCACTGAAGCTTTCTTT
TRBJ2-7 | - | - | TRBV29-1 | CTLLTGSRLYEQYF | TGCACCCTCCTTACGGGCTCACGACTCTACGAGCAGTACTTC
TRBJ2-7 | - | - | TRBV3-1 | CASSQDLGEQYF | TGTGCCAGCAGCCAAGATCTGGGTGAGCAGTACTTC
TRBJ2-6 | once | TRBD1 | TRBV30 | CAWSLGTGSGANVLTF | TGTGCCTGGAGCCTAGGGACAGGGTCTGGGGCCAACGTCCTGACTTTC
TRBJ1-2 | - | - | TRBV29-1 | CSAIPPSQGQGYTF | TGCAGCGCCATCCCCCCGAGCCAGGGCCAAGGCTACACCTTC
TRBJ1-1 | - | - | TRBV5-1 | CASSSDGANTEAFF | TGCGCCAGCAGCTCGGACGGGGCGAACACTGAAGCTTTCTTT
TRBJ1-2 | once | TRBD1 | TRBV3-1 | CASSPGTGDLYGYTF | TGTGCCAGCAGCCCTGGGACAGGGGACCTCTATGGCTACACCTTC
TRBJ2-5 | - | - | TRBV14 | CASSQDRTETQYF | TGTGCCAGCAGCCAAGATCGGACCGAGACCCAGTACTTC
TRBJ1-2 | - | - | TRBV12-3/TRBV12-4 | CASSSSGTRYGYTF | TGTGCCAGCAGCAGTTCCGGGACAAGATATGGCTACACCTTC
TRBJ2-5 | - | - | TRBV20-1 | CSARGVAGTYQETQYF | TGCAGTGCTCGAGGGGTTGCGGGGACGTACCAAGAGACCCAGTACTTC
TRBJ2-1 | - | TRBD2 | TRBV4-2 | CASSQVPALAGIYNEQFF | TGTGCCAGCAGCCAAGTCCCGGCACTAGCGGGGATATACAATGAGCAGTTCTTC
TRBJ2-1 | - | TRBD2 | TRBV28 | CASSPTSGGLNEQFF | TGTGCCAGCAGCCCTACTAGCGGGGGCCTCAATGAGCAGTTCTTC
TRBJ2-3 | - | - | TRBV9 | CASSVGNTDTQYF | TGTGCCAGCAGCGTAGGAAACACAGATACGCAGTATTTT
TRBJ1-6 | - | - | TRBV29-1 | CSTQDTNNSPLHF | TGCAGCACCCAGGACACTAACAATTCACCCCTCCACTTT
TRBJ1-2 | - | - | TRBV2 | CAVNWGGTYGYTF | TGTGCCGTAAATTGGGGAGGGACCTATGGCTACACCTTC
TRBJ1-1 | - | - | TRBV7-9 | CASSVWDRRTEAFF | TGTGCCAGCAGCGTATGGGACCGACGGACTGAAGCTTTCTTT
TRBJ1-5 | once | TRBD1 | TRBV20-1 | CSASGTVNQPQHF | TGCAGTGCATCCGGGACAGTTAATCAGCCCCAGCATTTT
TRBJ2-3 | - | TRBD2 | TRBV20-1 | CSARGGLGPTDTQYF | TGCAGTGCTAGAGGTGGACTAGGCCCCACAGATACGCAGTATTTT
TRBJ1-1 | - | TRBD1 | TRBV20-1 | CSAWGQGFGGAFF | TGCAGTGCTTGGGGACAGGGATTCGGTGGAGCTTTCTTT
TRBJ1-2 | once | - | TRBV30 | CAWEQGNGYTF | TGTGCCTGGGAACAGGGAAATGGCTACACCTTC
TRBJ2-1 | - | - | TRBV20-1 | CSAGGRIDNEQFF | TGCAGTGCAGGTGGGAGGATCGACAATGAGCAGTTCTTC